A single sample gave rise to the 10 T cell receptor beta chains below, sequenced in a study of blood T cell repertoires in COVID-19. Data came from immunoSEQ multiplex PCR; TCRdb stores just in-frame clones and leaves some out. The sample lists 130,000 to 150,000 clones, around 85% occurring once. Sequenced material: peripheral blood. These receptors were taken from a woman of 80 years or more with acute or convalescent COVID-19.

The chain has TRBV5-6 and TRBJ1-6, with D uncertain. Germline V CDR1 and CDR2: SGHDT, YYEEEE. The ends were cut back, 1 base at V and 3 bases at J, with 8 bases in the middle. This CDR3 region has 15 residues. CDR3 coding DNA: TGTGCCAGCAGCTTGAGCGGGTTCTATAATTCACCCCTCCACTTT. Translating it yields CASSLSGFYNSPLHF.

This chain links TRBV5-1 with TRBJ1-1, with a possible D match to TRBD1 (5 bases). Germline CDR1 and CDR2: SGHRS and YFSETQ. Trimming took off 1 base at V and 0 bases at J, with 7 bases between the two ends. CDR3 length equals 14 residues. The chain's CDR3 is CASSLQDMNTEAFF. CDR3 bases: TGCGCCAGCAGCTTGCAGGACATGAACACTGAAGCTTTCTTT.

The table lists this clone with a count of one. The gene calls are TRBV6-5 and TRBJ1-2; D remains unclear. Between the trimmed V and J ends, which lost 8 bases and 5 bases, there was a span of 18 bases. Germline V gives CDR1 MNHEY, CDR2 SVGAGI. This CDR3 spans 14 amino acids. CDR3 nucleotides: TGTGCCAGCGGAAAGGCCGGGAATCGGTATGGCTACACCTTC. Encoded protein: CASGKAGNRYGYTF.

The chain is built from TRBV5-1 and TRBJ2-7; TRBD1 aligns across 7 bases. This CDR3 spans 13 amino acids. Germline CDR1 and CDR2: SGHRS and YFSETQ. The V gene end was trimmed by 7 bases and the J gene end by 5 bases; junction bases not matched to a gene: 9. The DNA for the CDR3 is TGCGCCAGCGGAACCGGGACAGACAACGAGCAGTACTTC. This sequence encodes CASGTGTDNEQYF.

The chain has TRBV7-9 and TRBJ1-1; D is ambiguous. V lost 5 bases and J 6 bases, leaving 10 bases between the germline ends. Germline V lookup: CDR1 SEHNR, CDR2 FQNEAQ (reference sequence). The CDR3 runs 12 residues. The CDR3 DNA sequence: TGTGCCAGCAGCCGAGTATCGCCTGAAGCTTTCTTT. Encoded protein: CASSRVSPEAFF.

The J gene is TRBJ2-1, the V gene TRBV7-2; 8 positions match TRBD2. V lost 7 bases to trimming and J lost 5 bases; unmatched junction nucleotides: 13. This CDR3 region has 16 residues. Germline lookup yields CDR1 SGHTA and CDR2 FQGNSA. CDR3 protein: CASTPGGAAGNNEQFF. In nucleotides, the CDR3 is TGTGCCAGCACCCCCGGGGGGGCTGCCGGAAACAATGAGCAGTTCTTC.

The V and J genes are TRBV20-1 and TRBJ1-2; D not resolved. The CDR3 consists of 11 residues. V was shortened by 6 bases and J by 6 bases, with 11 bases between the two germline ends. Germline loops: CDR1 DFQATT, CDR2 SNEGSKA (reference sequence). The chain's CDR3 is CSAGAGNGYTF. CDR3 nucleotides: TGCAGTGCCGGCGCGGGAAATGGCTACACCTTC.

The chain joins TRBV2 to TRBJ2-2; maybe TRBD2 (5 bases). Germline assignment: CDR1 SNHLY and CDR2 FYNNEI. V was trimmed by 2 bases and J by 1 base, leaving 8 bases between them. CDR3 length equals 15 residues. The CDR3 reads CASSERGMNTGELFF. CDR3 sequence (DNA): TGTGCCAGCAGTGAAAGAGGGATGAACACCGGGGAGCTGTTTTTT.

CDR3 in DNA: TGCGCCAGCAGCCAACCCGACAGGATCAATCAGCCCCAGCATTTT. Translated: CASSQPDRINQPQHF. The chain has TRBV4-1 and TRBJ1-5, with a possible D match to TRBD1 (6 bases). The CDR3 has 15 residues. V lost 2 bases, J lost 3 bases, and 11 bases lay in between. In germline, CDR1 is MGHRA, CDR2 YSYEKL.

The chain combines TRBV11-3 with TRBJ2-3; D might be TRBD1 (6 bases). There are 15 residues in the CDR3. The V gene's germline CDR1 is SGHNT and CDR2 YENEEA. V gave up 5 bases and J gave up 2 bases, with 14 bases separating them. The CDR3 sequence: CASSLRQAPTDTQYF. DNA for the CDR3: TGTGCCAGCAGCCTTAGACAGGCCCCCACAGATACGCAGTATTTT.